A selection of T cell receptor beta chains follows, all from one sample in a study of blood T cell repertoires in COVID-19. TCRdb's table, derived via immunoSEQ multiplex PCR, lists solely in-frame clones and lacks some. The repertoire has under 400,000 clones, 90% of them found once; the top ten carry less than 3.5%. The sequencing input was peripheral blood. Receptors originate from a woman aged 25 to 39 with COVID-19, enrolled during active disease. CDR3s include the opening cysteine and the closing phenylalanine or tryptophan. A D gene is named only where the DNA matches it firmly. A row's size may be missing; if present it is once, few, many or a size class.

CDR3 DNA | CDR3 protein | V gene | D gene | J gene | CDR3 length | clone size
TGTGCCAGCAGCTTAGCCCGGAGGGGTCGGGGTGGCTACACCTTC | CASSLARRGRGGYTF | TRBV11-2 | NA | TRBJ1-2 | 15 | NA
TGTGCCATCAGAGGAACGGGGGATACTGGAAACACCATATATTTT | CAIRGTGDTGNTIYF | TRBV10-3 | NA | TRBJ1-3 | 15 | NA
TGTGCCACCAGTGAACTGACTAGCGGGCCCTATTTTAGCTCCTACAATGAGCAGTTCTTC | CATSELTSGPYFSSYNEQFF | TRBV24-1 | TRBD2 | TRBJ2-1 | 20 | few
TGTGCCAGTAGTATTAAAAATAGCGGGAGGGCCCTGGAAAACATTCAGTACTTC | CASSIKNSGRALENIQYF | TRBV19 | TRBD2 | TRBJ2-4 | 18 | NA
TGTGCCAGCAGCCGGGACAGGTCTCGGTCCCCCTTGAACACCGGGGAGCTGTTTTTT | CASSRDRSRSPLNTGELFF | TRBV14 | TRBD1 | TRBJ2-2 | 19 | NA
TGTGCCATTCGAAGCGACGGAACCGGGGAGCTGTTTTTT | CAIRSDGTGELFF | TRBV10-3 | NA | TRBJ2-2 | 13 | NA
TGCGCCAGCAGCTTGGGGTCTACCTCCCAAGAGACCCAGTACTTC | CASSLGSTSQETQYF | TRBV5-1 | NA | TRBJ2-5 | 15 | NA
TGTGCCAGCAGCGTGACTAGCGGGAGGGACAATGAGCAGTTCTTC | CASSVTSGRDNEQFF | TRBV11-2 | TRBD2 | TRBJ2-1 | 15 | NA
TGCGCCAGCAGCCAAGTCGCTCTTAGTACACCGACTAGCGGGAGGGCCGGCCCCGGGCAGTTCTTC | CASSQVALSTPTSGRAGPGQFF | TRBV4-1 | TRBD2 | TRBJ2-1 | 22 | NA
TGCGCCAGCGATACCGGGACTAGCTACACCGGGGAGCTGTTTTTT | CASDTGTSYTGELFF | TRBV10-2 | TRBD2 | TRBJ2-2 | 15 | NA
TGTGCCAGCCACAGCACTGAAGCTTTCTTT | CASHSTEAFF | TRBV7-9 | NA | TRBJ1-1 | 10 | NA
TGTGCCAGCAGCCAGAACTTAGCGTCACCCTACGAGCAGTACTTC | CASSQNLASPYEQYF | TRBV4-2 | NA | TRBJ2-7 | 15 | NA
TGCGCCCGCCCAGCCGGGGAGCTGTTTTTT | CARPAGELFF | TRBV23-1 | NA | TRBJ2-2 | 10 | NA
TGTGCCAGCAGTGTCTCACAGGGGATAGTGAACACTGAAGCTTTCTTT | CASSVSQGIVNTEAFF | TRBV28 | TRBD1 | TRBJ1-1 | 16 | NA
TGTGCCAGCAGCTTAGGACTAGCGGGTGGTACCGGGGAGCTGTTTTTT | CASSLGLAGGTGELFF | TRBV7-3 | TRBD2 | TRBJ2-2 | 16 | NA
TGTGCCACCAGCAGGTACGGGGGGAACACTGAAGCTTTCTTT | CATSRYGGNTEAFF | TRBV15 | NA | TRBJ1-1 | 14 | NA
TGTGCCAGCAGCCCCATCCAGGGGCCCCTCTATGGCTACACCTTC | CASSPIQGPLYGYTF | TRBV5-4 | NA | TRBJ1-2 | 15 | NA
TGTGCCAGCAGTCCCAGACAGGGGAGGGTCTGGGCCACTGAAGCTTTCTTT | CASSPRQGRVWATEAFF | TRBV28 | TRBD1 | TRBJ1-1 | 17 | NA
TGTGCCAGCAGCGGAGACAGGGGGACTGGAAACACCATATATTTT | CASSGDRGTGNTIYF | TRBV2 | TRBD1 | TRBJ1-3 | 15 | NA
TGTGCCAGCATGGACGGGACAGATAGCAATCAGCCCCAGCATTTT | CASMDGTDSNQPQHF | TRBV28 | TRBD1 | TRBJ1-5 | 15 | once
TGTGCCAGCAGCACCGGGACAGGGGACACCGGGGAGCTGTTTTTT | CASSTGTGDTGELFF | TRBV5-6 | TRBD1 | TRBJ2-2 | 15 | NA
TGTGCCAGTAGTATAACTTCAGGAGGCTTGGCGAACACTGAAGCTTTCTTT | CASSITSGGLANTEAFF | TRBV19 | NA | TRBJ1-1 | 17 | NA
TGTGCCAGCAGTTTTTCAGGCGGGGGCCAGCCCCAGCATTTT | CASSFSGGGQPQHF | TRBV27 | NA | TRBJ1-5 | 14 | NA
TGTGCCAGCAGATTAACCGGGACAGCTAATGAAAAACTGTTTTTT | CASRLTGTANEKLFF | TRBV7-9 | TRBD1 | TRBJ1-4 | 15 | few
TGTGCCAGCAGCCCACAGGGGTCCTCCTACGAGCAGTACTTC | CASSPQGSSYEQYF | TRBV9 | TRBD1 | TRBJ2-7 | 14 | NA
TGTGCCAGCAGTTTCGGACAGGGGGCGACCACCGGGGAGCTGTTTTTT | CASSFGQGATTGELFF | TRBV6-4 | TRBD1 | TRBJ2-2 | 16 | NA
TGTGCCAGCAGTCCCCTGTACGATACAGGGGGATCAGGCACTGAAGCTTTCTTT | CASSPLYDTGGSGTEAFF | TRBV27 | TRBD1 | TRBJ1-1 | 18 | once
TGTGCCAGCAGTGAAATGGGGACAGGTAGACCAGATACGCAGTATTTT | CASSEMGTGRPDTQYF | TRBV2 | TRBD1 | TRBJ2-3 | 16 | NA
TGTGCCAGCAGTGACCGGGACAGGGGCAATCAGCCCCAGCATTTT | CASSDRDRGNQPQHF | TRBV6-6 | TRBD1 | TRBJ1-5 | 15 | once
TGTGCCACAGGGGCTAGCACAGATACGCAGTATTTT | CATGASTDTQYF | TRBV24-1 | NA | TRBJ2-3 | 12 | NA
TGTGCCAGCAGTTTCGGGGGGTCTAACACCGGGGAGCTGTTTTTT | CASSFGGSNTGELFF | TRBV28 | TRBD2 | TRBJ2-2 | 15 | NA
TGTGCCAGCAGCCGAAGCAAGAATCAGCCCCAGCATTTT | CASSRSKNQPQHF | TRBV6-2/TRBV6-3 | NA | TRBJ1-5 | 13 | NA
TGTGCCAGCAGCTACTTACCGGGACAGGGGGTAGGCGAGCAGTTCTTC | CASSYLPGQGVGEQFF | TRBV7-3 | TRBD1 | TRBJ2-1 | 16 | once
TGCGCCAGCAGCGTAGGGGACAGGGGATACACTGAAGCTTTCTTT | CASSVGDRGYTEAFF | TRBV5-1 | TRBD1 | TRBJ1-1 | 15 | NA
TGTGCCAGCGGGTGGGGGGGTCAGGAAAAACTGTTTTTT | CASGWGGQEKLFF | TRBV7-2 | NA | TRBJ1-4 | 13 | NA
TGCGCCAGCAGCCAAGTGCGGGAGATGACGAACACCGGGGAGCTGTTTTTT | CASSQVREMTNTGELFF | TRBV4-1 | TRBD2 | TRBJ2-2 | 17 | few
TGTGCCAGCTCACCCCGCCTCGGACTAGCCGAGAGCACAGATACGCAGTATTTT | CASSPRLGLAESTDTQYF | TRBV18 | TRBD2 | TRBJ2-3 | 18 | once
TGTGCCAGCAGCGGGCGGGACTATGGCTACACCTTC | CASSGRDYGYTF | TRBV5-4 | NA | TRBJ1-2 | 12 | NA
TGTGCCAGTAGTATTACAGGGGATCCGAATCAGCCCCAGCATTTT | CASSITGDPNQPQHF | TRBV19 | TRBD1 | TRBJ1-5 | 15 | NA
TGTGCCAGCAGTCTAGCGGGAGTCGAGGACGAGCAGTACTTC | CASSLAGVEDEQYF | TRBV28 | TRBD2 | TRBJ2-7 | 14 | NA
TGCGCCAGCAGCTTGGGAGGAGGCGAAGTCGGTTCACCCCTCCACTTT | CASSLGGGEVGSPLHF | TRBV5-1 | NA | TRBJ1-6 | 16 | NA
TGTGCCTGGGAGGGGACAGGGAGTTCACCCCTCCACTTT | CAWEGTGSSPLHF | TRBV30 | TRBD1 | TRBJ1-6 | 13 | NA
TGTGCCAGCAGCTTGTACAACTCCTACGAGCAGTACTTC | CASSLYNSYEQYF | TRBV5-8 | NA | TRBJ2-7 | 13 | NA
TGTGCCATCAGTGGGACTAACCAAGAGACCCAGTACTTC | CAISGTNQETQYF | TRBV10-3 | NA | TRBJ2-5 | 13 | once